Shown below are 12 T cell receptor beta chains from a single sample sequenced in a study of technical replicates of blood from a few donors. Clones were sequenced by immunoSEQ multiplex PCR, and TCRdb holds only the in-frame ones, with some missing. The sample lists 75,000 to 100,000 clones, about 95% occurring once. The specimen was T cells isolated from PBMCs. The receptors shown here come from a human donor in good health.

CDR3 DNA: TGCAGCGTTGGACTAGCGGGCACAGATACGCAGTATTTT. Translating gives CSVGLAGTDTQYF. V is TRBV29-1 and J is TRBJ2-3; 9 nucleotides agree with TRBD2. Germline V gene lookup returns CDR1 SQVTM and CDR2 ANQGSEA. The CDR3 is 13 amino acids. The V segment lost 4 bases and the J segment 1 base; nucleotides outside the gene matches: 0.

The chain employs TRBV28 and TRBJ2-1; 12 bases map to TRBD2. Trimming cost V 4 bases and J 8 bases; bases outside gene matches: 6. Germline V gene data show CDR1 as MDHEN and CDR2 as SYDVKM. This CDR3 is 15 amino acids long. CDR3 sequence: CASSWPGLAGDEQFF. CDR3 sequence (DNA): TGTGCCAGCAGTTGGCCGGGACTAGCGGGTGATGAGCAGTTCTTC.

The chain couples TRBV19 to TRBJ2-1, with 11 bases identical to TRBD2. With 3 bases clipped from V and 13 bases from J, the junction kept 5 bases outside the gene matches. Germline assignment: CDR1 LNHDA and CDR2 SQIVND (reference sequence). CDR3 length: 13 residues. The CDR3: CASSITSGRFQFF. The CDR3 DNA follows: TGTGCCAGTAGTATTACTAGCGGGAGATTTCAGTTCTTC.

The chain carries TRBV6-1 and TRBJ2-7, with D perhaps TRBD1 (5 bases). CDR3 length equals 13 residues. Trimming cost V 4 bases and J 3 bases, with 10 bases left between them. Germline V CDR1 and CDR2: MNHNS, SASEGT. This CDR3 is CASSATRGYEQYF. The CDR3 DNA reads as TGTGCCAGCAGTGCTACAAGGGGCTACGAGCAGTACTTC.

The chain couples TRBV11-3 to TRBJ2-6, with TRBD1 matching over 7 bases. This CDR3 has 16 residues. Trimming at V came to 0 bases and at J to 1 base, leaving 0 bases not matched to a gene. Germline values: CDR1 SGHNT, CDR2 YENEEA. The CDR3 reads CASSLETGSGANVLTF. CDR3 in DNA: TGTGCCAGCAGCTTAGAGACAGGGTCTGGGGCCAACGTCCTGACTTTC.

This clone was counted only a few times. CDR3 protein: CASSDRVSYGYTF. CDR3 nucleotides: TGTGCCAGCAGTGACAGGGTCAGCTATGGCTACACCTTC. This sequence joins TRBV6-5 and TRBJ1-2; 7 nucleotides agree with TRBD1. V trimming: 5 bases; J trimming: 4 bases; junction bases outside the gene matches: 4. The germline CDR1 and CDR2 sequences are MNHEY and SVGAGI. This CDR3 spans 13 amino acids.

The rearrangement uses TRBV27 and TRBJ2-1; D may be TRBD2 (6 bases). Deletions cut 3 bases from V and 5 bases from J, with 11 bases between. Germline CDR1 MNHEY, CDR2 SMNVEV (reference sequence). This CDR3 is built from 14 residues. This chain's CDR3 is CASSFQRADNEQFF. The DNA for the CDR3 is TGTGCCAGCAGTTTCCAGCGGGCAGACAATGAGCAGTTCTTC.

This chain uses TRBV27 with TRBJ1-2; 9 bases match TRBD1. The CDR3 totals 14 residues. The germline CDR1 and CDR2 sequences are MNHEY and SMNVEV (reference sequence). V shed 4 bases, J shed 3 bases, and the junction held 3 bases outside the gene matches. The CDR3 region has the DNA TGTGCCAGCAGTTGGACAGGGGCTGACTATGGCTACACCTTC. Its translation is CASSWTGADYGYTF.

This chain joins TRBV4-3 and TRBJ2-7; D might be TRBD2 (6 bases). The CDR3 is made up of 18 amino acids. With 0 bases removed from V and 0 bases from J, the gap between germline ends came to 18 bases. Germline loops: CDR1 LGHNA, CDR2 YSLEER. As DNA, the CDR3 is TGCGCCAGCAGCCAAGATCTGGGTGGGAGGTCTAGCTCCTACGAGCAGTACTTC. Residues: CASSQDLGGRSSSYEQYF.

The V gene is TRBV9, the J gene TRBJ2-2; a possible D gene is TRBD2 (6 bases). Germline V gives CDR1 SGDLS, CDR2 YYNGEE. With 0 bases removed from V and 3 bases from J, the gap between germline ends came to 12 bases. The CDR3 totals 16 residues. Here the CDR3 reads CASSVVGGGHTGELFF. CDR3 nucleotides: TGTGCCAGCAGCGTAGTGGGGGGAGGCCACACCGGGGAGCTGTTTTTT.

V gene TRBV7-3 combines with J gene TRBJ2-1, with a possible D match to TRBD2 (6 bases). CDR1 and CDR2 (germline): SGHTA, FQGTGA. The CDR3 covers 16 residues. Trimming removed 3 bases from V and 0 bases from J, with 12 bases in between. CDR3 residues: CASSFLAGSSYNEQFF. CDR3 DNA: TGTGCCAGCAGCTTTCTTGCGGGAAGCTCCTACAATGAGCAGTTCTTC.

This sequence joins TRBV19 and TRBJ2-1; 9 bases line up with TRBD2. The CDR3 is made up of 17 amino acids. V was pared by 5 bases and J by 7 bases, with 15 bases of the junction left unmatched. Looked up from germline, CDR1 is LNHDA and CDR2 is SQIVND (reference sequence). CDR3 amino acids: CASSASYGGRADNEQFF. CDR3 nucleotide sequence: TGTGCCAGTAGTGCCTCCTATGGCGGGAGGGCCGATAATGAGCAGTTCTTC.